The 2 T cell receptor beta chains below were found in one sample sequenced in a study of early T cells in non-severe SARS-CoV-2 infection. TCRdb redid the calling of the 5' RACE reads with MiXCR, one entry per CDR3 protein. Here the sample spans approximately 35,000 distinct CDR3 sequences, approximately 6.2% being singletons. The sample consisted of whole blood. Every receptor here comes from an adult who was a healthcare worker with PCR-confirmed SARS-CoV-2 infection or an uninfected control (not recorded which).

This clonotype was detected many times. The V gene is TRBV4-1, the J gene TRBJ1-2, with D possibly TRBD1 on 6 matching bases. Trimming cost V 1 base and J 5 bases, with 20 bases left between them. Germline V lookup: CDR1 MGHRA, CDR2 YSYEKL. This CDR3 is 17 amino acids long. The CDR3 spells CASSQVGGTPTRYGYTF. CDR3 nucleotides: TGCGCCAGCAGCCAAGTAGGGGGGACACCCACGAGGTATGGCTACACCTTC.

Comments on this clonotype: This could be a read error, since a much larger clone is one nucleotide away. The V gene is TRBV6-1, the J gene TRBJ1-1, with 7 nucleotides matching TRBD1. This CDR3 has 13 amino acids. CDR1 MNHNS and CDR2 SASEGT come from the germline V gene. The CDR3 region is CGSSLDRDTEAFF. The CDR3, as DNA: TGTGGCAGCAGCTTAGACAGGGACACTGAAGCTTTCTTT.